This TCR beta chain is from a study of cytomegalovirus exposure and HLA in healthy donors. Study-wide points: Some V segments, including TRBV6-2 and TRBV6-3, were excluded as indistinguishable.

This CDR3 has 11 residues. Trimming removed 10 bases at V and 6 bases at J, with 11 bases between. Germline CDR1 is MDHEN and CDR2 is SYDVKM. PCR amplification relied on 60 Vbeta primers (plus 13 Jbeta primers). The assay was immunoSEQ multiplex PCR, and TCRdb's table has in-frame clones only and misses some. Of about 130,000 clones in the sample, 83% were seen once. About this clone: Its target is not known.

This chain joins TRBV28 and TRBJ2-3, with unresolved D. Sequencing was done on a sample of PBMCs. This sequence was found in a middle-aged woman in good health and CMV-seropositive. The CDR3 protein is CATLKQDTQYF. The CDR3 region has the DNA TGTGCCACACTTAAACAGGATACGCAGTATTTT.